These 31 T cell receptor beta chains originate from one sample sequenced in a study of beta chain features in type 1 diabetes. The isolated RNA, all of it, was reverse transcribed, so expressed TCRB transcripts were what got sequenced. TCRdb's table, derived via immunoSEQ multiplex PCR, lists solely in-frame clones and lacks some. The data contain a few hundred thousand clones, around a fifth of them singletons. The source material was naive CD4+ T cells from blood. These receptor sequences come from a woman under 30 in good health.

The chain is built from TRBV9 and TRBJ1-2; no clear D. With 4 bases removed from V and 0 bases from J, the gap between germline ends came to 22 bases. CDR3 length: 18 residues. Per the germline V gene, CDR1 is SGDLS and CDR2 is YYNGEE. The CDR3 DNA sequence: TGTGCCAGCAGCTCCTCGGCGCGGAGGTCCCCATCTAACTATGGCTACACCTTC. This sequence encodes CASSSSARRSPSNYGYTF.

The V gene is TRBV11-2, the J gene TRBJ1-1; tentatively, D is TRBD1 (6 bases). In germline, CDR1 is SGHAT, CDR2 FQNNGV. The CDR3 has 15 residues. V was trimmed by 5 bases and J by 0 bases, leaving 13 bases between them. Here the CDR3 reads CASSVYGQMNTEAFF. The CDR3 DNA reads as TGTGCCAGCAGCGTGTACGGACAGATGAACACTGAAGCTTTCTTT. Complete variable domain (other parts from reference TRBV11-2 and TRBJ1-1): EAGVAQSPRYKIIEKRQSVAFWCNPISGHATLYWYQQILGQGPKLLIQFQNNGVVDDSQLPKDRFSAERLKGVDSTLKIQPAKLEDSAVYLCASSVYGQMNTEAFFGQGTRLTVV.

The chain recombines TRBV11-2 with TRBJ1-2, with TRBD1 as a possible D gene (6 bases). Trimming cost V 5 bases and J 5 bases, with 15 bases left between them. The CDR3 covers 14 residues. Germline V gene lookup returns CDR1 SGHAT and CDR2 FQNNGV. The CDR3 loop is CASSPQQGTYGYTF. In DNA, the CDR3 is TGTGCCAGCAGCCCCCAACAGGGAACTTATGGCTACACCTTC.

The chain couples TRBV4-1 to TRBJ2-3, with 9 bases identical to TRBD2. This CDR3 comprises 18 residues. Germline V gives CDR1 MGHRA, CDR2 YSYEKL. The trim removed 1 base at V and 2 bases at J, leaving 10 bases unmatched. As DNA, the CDR3 is TGCGCCAGCAGCCAAGGGAGGGCTAGCGGGGTGACCACAGATACGCAGTATTTT. Amino acid sequence: CASSQGRASGVTTDTQYF.

With respect to this clone: This specimen includes other DNA sequences encoding the same CDR3. CDR3 region: CASSSQGANEKLFF. As DNA, the CDR3 is TGTGCCAGCAGCTCACAGGGGGCAAATGAAAAACTGTTTTTT. The gene calls are TRBV7-9 and TRBJ1-4; the match to TRBD1 covers 9 bases. Germline CDR1 SEHNR, CDR2 FQNEAQ (reference sequence). V was clipped by 4 bases and J by 5 bases; unmatched bases: 2. This CDR3 is built from 14 residues.

The rearrangement links TRBV25-1 to TRBJ2-1; TRBD2 might be the D (6 bases). Trimming removed 0 bases from V and 15 bases from J, with 15 bases in between. This CDR3 contains 13 residues. CDR1 and CDR2 (germline): MGHDK, SYGVNS. The CDR3 here is CASSEYGGSRRFF. CDR3 DNA: TGTGCCAGCAGTGAATATGGGGGGTCACGGCGGTTCTTC.

This clone turned up a few times. This sequence joins TRBV18 and TRBJ2-5; a possible D gene is TRBD1 (6 bases). Trimming took 3 bases from V and 2 from J, leaving 10 bases between them. The CDR3 is 14 amino acids. Germline V gene sequence: CDR1 KGHSH, CDR2 LQKENI. CDR3 amino acids: CASSPRTVQETQYF. CDR3 DNA: TGTGCCAGCTCACCGAGGACAGTGCAAGAGACCCAGTACTTC.

The gene calls are TRBV15 and TRBJ1-4; 10 bases agree with TRBD1. V trimming: 5 bases; J trimming: 10 bases; junction bases outside the gene matches: 10. The germline V gene has CDR1 LNHNV and CDR2 YYDKDF (reference sequence). The CDR3 sequence is 15 residues long. The CDR3 is CATSGLTGGAGKLFF. The CDR3 DNA reads TGTGCCACCAGCGGATTGACAGGGGGCGCAGGAAAACTGTTTTTT.

This clone turned up a few times. The chain joins TRBV11-3 to TRBJ2-3; maybe TRBD1 (5 bases). The CDR3 spans 12 residues. Germline-derived CDR1 and CDR2 are SGHNT and YENEEA. Between the trimmed V and J ends, which lost 6 bases and 11 bases, there was a span of 15 bases. In DNA, the CDR3 is TGTGCCAGCAGGCCGGTCTTAGGGGAGCAGTATTTT. It encodes CASRPVLGEQYF. Using reference TRBV11-3 and TRBJ2-3 for the parts outside the CDR3, the full variable domain is EAGVVQSPRYKIIEKKQPVAFWCNPISGHNTLYWYLQNLGQGPELLIRYENEEAVDDSQLPKDRFSAERLKGVDSTLKIQPAELGDSAVYLCASRPVLGEQYFGPGTRLTVL.

As concerns this clone: Other DNA sequences in the same sample also yield this CDR3. The chain couples TRBV6-5 to TRBJ2-7; the D gene is possibly TRBD1 (6 bases). This CDR3 has 15 residues. Germline V gene data show CDR1 as MNHEY and CDR2 as SVGAGI. Trimming shortened V by 0 bases and J by 1 base, and 10 bases separated the two germline ends. CDR3 DNA: TGTGCCAGCAGTTACTCGGGGCAGGGGTCCTACGAGCAGTACTTC. It yields the protein CASSYSGQGSYEQYF.

Written as DNA, the CDR3 is TGTGCCAGTAGTAGGACTAGCGCCCAGGGGACAGATACGCAGTATTTT. Translated: CASSRTSAQGTDTQYF. The chain links TRBV19 to TRBJ2-3, with 9 bases that match TRBD2. The V gene end was trimmed by 4 bases and the J gene end by 3 bases; junction bases not matched to a gene: 8. This CDR3 spans 16 amino acids. The germline gives CDR1 LNHDA, CDR2 SQIVND (reference sequence).

The chain's CDR3 is CASSVSGVVYNEQFF. CDR3 sequence (DNA): TGTGCCAGCTCAGTTAGCGGAGTGGTATACAATGAGCAGTTCTTC. The chain combines TRBV18 with TRBJ2-1; maybe TRBD2 (6 bases). This CDR3 is 15 amino acids long. CDR1 is KGHSH, CDR2 LQKENI, per germline. Trimming stripped 5 bases from V and 4 bases from J, with 15 bases between.

A few counts support this clone. The chain carries TRBV7-9 and TRBJ2-5; D gene uncertain. The CDR3 has 11 residues. V shed 8 bases and J shed 2 bases, with 6 bases lying between them. Looked up from germline, CDR1 is SEHNR and CDR2 is FQNEAQ (reference sequence). The CDR3, as DNA: TGTGCCAGCGGGCAACAAGAGACCCAGTACTTC. Translation: CASGQQETQYF.

The chain joins TRBV7-9 to TRBJ1-1; TRBD1 matches at 7 bases. CDR3 length: 14 residues. CDR1 is SEHNR and CDR2 is FQNEAQ in the germline V gene (reference sequence). The V segment lost 7 bases and the J segment 1 base; nucleotides outside the gene matches: 6. The CDR3 nucleotides read TGTGCCAGCATCCCTAGGGGGCAGAACACTGAAGCTTTCTTT. Translating gives CASIPRGQNTEAFF.

This clone was counted between two and nine times. V is TRBV2 and J is TRBJ1-5; 7 bases map to TRBD1. This CDR3 region has 15 residues. The ends lost 4 bases at V and 6 bases at J; junction bases unmatched: 9. Looked up from germline, CDR1 is SNHLY and CDR2 is FYNNEI. The CDR3 region is CASSVVTGTFQPQHF. CDR3 DNA: TGTGCCAGCAGTGTCGTGACAGGGACGTTTCAGCCCCAGCATTTT.

This chain links TRBV5-6 with TRBJ2-7; possibly TRBD2 for D (5 bases). The CDR3 spans 15 residues. Germline CDR1 and CDR2: SGHDT and YYEEEE. Trimming stripped 4 bases from V and 1 base from J, with 15 bases between. The CDR3 DNA follows: TGTGCCAGCAGCCCCTCGGACTTTAATTCCTACGAGCAGTACTTC. Translated, it gives CASSPSDFNSYEQYF.

The chain joins TRBV19 to TRBJ2-5; possible D gene TRBD2, 5 bases. The V gene's germline CDR1 is LNHDA and CDR2 SQIVND (reference sequence). The CDR3 is 14 residues long. The ends were cut back, 3 bases at V and 4 bases at J, with 12 bases in the middle. The CDR3: CASSISGRGETQYF. CDR3 sequence (DNA): TGTGCCAGTAGTATTTCGGGGAGAGGAGAGACCCAGTACTTC.

This clone has a handful of counts. CDR3 DNA sequence: TGTGCCAGCAGCCCTAGACAGACTGATCAGCCCCAGCATTTT. Amino acids: CASSPRQTDQPQHF. The chain joins TRBV7-2 to TRBJ1-5, with a possible D match to TRBD1 (5 bases). This CDR3 spans 14 amino acids. Between the trimmed V and J ends, which lost 5 bases and 5 bases, there was a span of 13 bases. CDR1 and CDR2 (germline): SGHTA, FQGNSA.

This clone was found a few times. This rearrangement joins TRBV7-2 to TRBJ2-7; D is possibly TRBD1 (6 bases). Trimming removed 4 bases from V and 5 bases from J, with 12 bases in between. The CDR3 is made up of 13 amino acids. The germline gives CDR1 SGHTA, CDR2 FQGNSA. The CDR3 spells CASSSADRHEQYF. The CDR3 bases are TGTGCCAGCAGCTCAGCTGACAGGCACGAGCAGTACTTC.

The chain is built from TRBV27 and TRBJ2-7; TRBD2 agrees at 12 bases. The CDR3 is 15 residues long. V was clipped by 3 bases and J by 2 bases; unmatched bases: 2. Looked up from germline, CDR1 is MNHEY and CDR2 is SMNVEV (reference sequence). The CDR3 DNA sequence: TGTGCCAGCAGTTTCCTAGCGGGAGGGCCCTACGAGCAGTACTTC. This encodes CASSFLAGGPYEQYF.

CDR3 DNA sequence: TGCAGCGTTGAAGATGAAGGAGGAGGGGTTAATGAAAAACTGTTTTTT. The encoded protein is CSVEDEGGGVNEKLFF. This sequence joins TRBV29-1 and TRBJ1-4; D is perhaps TRBD1 (5 bases). The V end lost 0 bases, the J end lost 4 bases, and 15 bases lay between the germline ends. Germline loops: CDR1 SQVTM, CDR2 ANQGSEA. CDR3 length equals 16 residues. The full variable domain, completed using reference TRBV29-1 and TRBJ1-4, is SAVISQKPSRDICQRGTSLTIQCQVDSQVTMMFWYRQQPGQSLTLIATANQGSEATYESGFVIDKFPISRPNLTFSTLTVSNMSPEDSSIYLCSVEDEGGGVNEKLFFGSGTQLSVL.

This clone has more than one count but fewer than ten. The CDR3 loop is CASSLEGLAGPYEQYF. In DNA form, the CDR3 reads TGTGCCAGCAGCTTAGAGGGACTAGCGGGGCCCTACGAGCAGTACTTC. V and J are TRBV7-2 and TRBJ2-7, with TRBD2 identical over 13 bases. Germline CDR1 and CDR2: SGHTA and FQGNSA. After removal of 1 base from V and 2 bases from J, the junction contained 2 bases not matched to a gene. This CDR3 has 16 residues.

The chain uses TRBV4-1 and TRBJ2-5; a weak D match, TRBD2 (5 bases). Per the germline V gene, CDR1 is MGHRA and CDR2 is YSYEKL. The CDR3 length is 17 residues. The germline V and J ends were trimmed by 1 base and 4 bases, with 19 bases remaining between them. Here the CDR3 DNA reads TGCGCCAGCAGCCAAGGGGAGTCCGGGTACGGGGTAGAGACCCAGTACTTC. As protein: CASSQGESGYGVETQYF.

The chain uses TRBV6-6 and TRBJ1-2; D unclear. Between the trimmed V and J ends, which lost 9 bases and 6 bases, there was a span of 17 bases. Germline CDR1 MNHNY, CDR2 SVGAGI (reference sequence). This CDR3 has 13 amino acids. The DNA for the CDR3 is TGTGCCAGTTGGGAGGGCGCGACCCATGGCTACACCTTC. Protein product: CASWEGATHGYTF.

The chain couples TRBV15 to TRBJ2-3; possibly TRBD1 for D (5 bases). Trimming took 6 bases from V and 5 from J, leaving 12 bases between them. Germline loops: CDR1 LNHNV, CDR2 YYDKDF (reference sequence). The CDR3 has 13 amino acids. Here the CDR3 reads CATSSRDGDTQYF. CDR3 bases: TGTGCCACCAGTTCCAGGGATGGAGATACGCAGTATTTT.

This clone was seen only a few times. The V and J genes are TRBV11-2 and TRBJ2-1, with D tentatively TRBD2 (6 bases). Germline V gene data show CDR1 as SGHAT and CDR2 as FQNNGV. Trimming took 7 bases from V and 0 from J, leaving 10 bases between them. The CDR3 consists of 14 residues. The chain's CDR3 is CASIRRGSYNEQFF. The DNA of the CDR3 is TGTGCCAGCATCCGGCGGGGCTCCTACAATGAGCAGTTCTTC.

This CDR3 is CASNRGEGEKLFF. The CDR3 nucleotides read TGTGCCAGTAATCGAGGGGAGGGTGAAAAACTGTTTTTT. The chain employs TRBV19 and TRBJ1-4; D might be TRBD1 (5 bases). The CDR3 is 13 residues long. V lost 7 bases and J lost 7, with 13 bases in between. The V gene's germline CDR1 is LNHDA and CDR2 SQIVND (reference sequence).

This clone turned up a few times. The V and J genes are TRBV19 and TRBJ2-6; 10 bases agree with TRBD2. The germline gives CDR1 LNHDA, CDR2 SQIVND (reference sequence). The CDR3 sequence is 18 residues long. V lost 5 bases, J lost 0 bases, and 7 bases stayed unmatched. The CDR3 DNA is TGTGCCAGTAGTGTACTAGCGGGGCCATTCTCTGGGGCCAACGTCCTGACTTTC. Protein: CASSVLAGPFSGANVLTF.

In this sample, this clone turned up a few times. The chain combines TRBV5-1 with TRBJ2-5; D possibly corresponds to TRBD1 (7 bases). The CDR3 covers 15 residues. V gave up 6 bases and J gave up 1 base, with 16 bases separating them. In germline, CDR1 is SGHRS, CDR2 YFSETQ. CDR3 DNA: TGCGCCAGCACTCGGAGGGGGACAGTCCAAGAGACCCAGTACTTC. Residues: CASTRRGTVQETQYF.

This chain links TRBV19 with TRBJ1-1; no firm D call. Germline CDR1 reads LNHDA; CDR2 reads SQIVND (reference sequence). V was shortened by 8 bases and J by 1 base, with 8 bases between the two germline ends. The CDR3 sequence is 12 residues long. CDR3 loop: CASGSWNTEAFF. Here the CDR3 DNA reads TGTGCCAGTGGGAGTTGGAACACTGAAGCTTTCTTT.

This chain uses TRBV5-4 with TRBJ2-7; 7 bases are a match to TRBD2. Germline trimming cut 1 base from V and 2 bases from J; bases unmatched to any gene: 3. Germline CDR1 SGHNT, CDR2 YYREEE (reference sequence). CDR3 size: 14 residues. The CDR3 nucleotides read TGTGCCAGCAGCTTGACTAGCGAAACCTACGAGCAGTACTTC. Its protein product is CASSLTSETYEQYF.